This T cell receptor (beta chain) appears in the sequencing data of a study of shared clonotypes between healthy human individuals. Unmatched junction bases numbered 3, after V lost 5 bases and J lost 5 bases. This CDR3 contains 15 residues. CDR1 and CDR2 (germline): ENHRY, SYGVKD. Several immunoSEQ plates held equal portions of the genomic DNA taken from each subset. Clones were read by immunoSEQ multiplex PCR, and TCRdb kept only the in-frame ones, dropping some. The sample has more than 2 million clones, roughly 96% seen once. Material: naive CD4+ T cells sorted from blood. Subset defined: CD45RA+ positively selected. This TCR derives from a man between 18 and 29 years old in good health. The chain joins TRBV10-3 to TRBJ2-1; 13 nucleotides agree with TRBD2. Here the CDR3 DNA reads TGTGCCATCAGTACAGGGACTAGCGGGAACAATGAGCAGTTCTTC. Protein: CAISTGTSGNNEQFF.